Listed below are T cell receptor beta chains from one sample, sequenced in a study of early T cells in non-severe SARS-CoV-2 infection. From the 5' RACE reads, TCRdb called clonotypes with MiXCR, one entry per CDR3 protein. The table lists 50,000 to 60,000 distinct CDR3 sequences, 9.5% to 12% of them singletons. The source material was whole blood. Every receptor here comes from an adult who was a healthcare worker with PCR-confirmed SARS-CoV-2 infection or an uninfected control (not recorded which). The CDR3 runs from the conserved cysteine through the conserved F or W. Size is omitted from some rows. Given values are once, few, many or a class for expanded clones.

J gene: TRBJ2-7
clone size: NA
V gene: TRBV25-1
CDR3 protein: CASSDLSNSYEQYF

J gene: TRBJ2-1
clone size: many
V gene: TRBV9
CDR3 protein: CASSADHGNHEQFF

J gene: TRBJ2-2
clone size: many
V gene: TRBV4-1
CDR3 protein: CASSQEGINTGELFF

J gene: TRBJ1-2
clone size: many
V gene: TRBV20-1
CDR3 protein: CSAPEDWDYGYTF

J gene: TRBJ2-3
clone size: many
V gene: TRBV4-3
CDR3 protein: CASSQDWRASGGAGDTQYF

J gene: TRBJ1-1
clone size: NA
V gene: TRBV5-1
CDR3 protein: CASSYQWRVQDKNTEAFF

J gene: TRBJ2-1
clone size: few
V gene: TRBV7-3
CDR3 protein: CASSRGGSSYNEQFF

J gene: TRBJ1-5
clone size: NA
V gene: TRBV6-2/TRBV6-3
CDR3 protein: CANRTIEGGNQPQHF

J gene: TRBJ2-6
clone size: many
V gene: TRBV14
CDR3 protein: CASSDGTGAGANVLTF

J gene: TRBJ1-4
clone size: many
V gene: TRBV20-1
CDR3 protein: CSASPHLTNEKLFF

J gene: TRBJ1-1
clone size: many
V gene: TRBV20-1
CDR3 protein: CSATGDISYAAFF

J gene: TRBJ2-2
clone size: NA
V gene: TRBV6-2/TRBV6-3
CDR3 protein: CASSYGTSRTGELFF

J gene: TRBJ1-2
clone size: many
V gene: TRBV29-1
CDR3 protein: CSVEDRGQGYGYTF

J gene: TRBJ2-1
clone size: many
V gene: TRBV5-1
CDR3 protein: CASSLEGPYNEQFF

J gene: TRBJ2-3
clone size: few
V gene: TRBV20-1
CDR3 protein: CSARTSGGSTDTQYF

J gene: TRBJ2-1
clone size: few
V gene: TRBV4-1
CDR3 protein: CASSQDSVGGLINEQFF

J gene: TRBJ2-3
clone size: few
V gene: TRBV4-3
CDR3 protein: CASSQERLAVTDTQYF

J gene: TRBJ2-2
clone size: NA
V gene: TRBV6-2/TRBV6-3
CDR3 protein: CASSFFTSMAGELFF

J gene: TRBJ2-1
clone size: many
V gene: TRBV6-5
CDR3 protein: CASSYSMWTEQFF

J gene: TRBJ2-3
clone size: many
V gene: TRBV4-2
CDR3 protein: CASSQRQAPPGGTQYF

J gene: TRBJ2-7
clone size: many
V gene: TRBV6-5
CDR3 protein: CASSYSFLGSSYEQYF

J gene: TRBJ2-1
clone size: few
V gene: TRBV2
CDR3 protein: CASSPALAGSSWEQFF

J gene: TRBJ2-7
clone size: NA
V gene: TRBV12-3/TRBV12-4
CDR3 protein: CASSPSEVVEQYF

J gene: TRBJ2-1
clone size: many
V gene: TRBV6-2/TRBV6-3
CDR3 protein: CASSQTGTGSWNEQFF

J gene: TRBJ2-7
clone size: few
V gene: TRBV5-1
CDR3 protein: CASSQRFGFDEQYF

J gene: TRBJ2-2
clone size: many
V gene: TRBV2
CDR3 protein: CASTLGERRTGELFF

J gene: TRBJ2-5
clone size: many
V gene: TRBV7-6
CDR3 protein: CASSLVAGGVGAETQYF

J gene: TRBJ2-1
clone size: few
V gene: TRBV2
CDR3 protein: CASDGGPKQFF

J gene: TRBJ1-1
clone size: few
V gene: TRBV18
CDR3 protein: CASSPDSLNTEAFF

J gene: TRBJ2-1
clone size: NA
V gene: TRBV21-1
CDR3 protein: CASSKGGTRYNEQFF

J gene: TRBJ2-1
clone size: NA
V gene: TRBV27
CDR3 protein: CASSPATVSYNEQFF

J gene: TRBJ2-1
clone size: many
V gene: TRBV20-1
CDR3 protein: CSATGGTKVNEQFF

J gene: TRBJ2-7
clone size: NA
V gene: TRBV25-1
CDR3 protein: CASSESIGDVEQYF

J gene: TRBJ2-5
clone size: many
V gene: TRBV28
CDR3 protein: CASTRDRGLGTQYF

J gene: TRBJ2-2
clone size: NA
V gene: TRBV6-1
CDR3 protein: CASRLAGGGTGELFF

J gene: TRBJ2-1
clone size: many
V gene: TRBV20-1
CDR3 protein: CSVQTSGRDNEQFF

J gene: TRBJ2-7
clone size: few
V gene: TRBV3-1
CDR3 protein: CASSQYVTGTTYEQYF

J gene: TRBJ1-1
clone size: many
V gene: TRBV24-1
CDR3 protein: CATLFVGEGDTEAFF

J gene: TRBJ2-6
clone size: many
V gene: TRBV5-1
CDR3 protein: CASSLPTGANVLTF

J gene: TRBJ2-2
clone size: many
V gene: TRBV5-1
CDR3 protein: CASSLKGRDGELFF

J gene: TRBJ2-7
clone size: few
V gene: TRBV14
CDR3 protein: CASSQGHEQYF

J gene: TRBJ2-5
clone size: NA
V gene: TRBV15
CDR3 protein: CATSSTSFQETQYF

J gene: TRBJ1-1
clone size: NA
V gene: TRBV29-1
CDR3 protein: CSVDEGEAFF

J gene: TRBJ2-1
clone size: few
V gene: TRBV4-2
CDR3 protein: CASSQDQIVAYNEQFF

J gene: TRBJ2-5
clone size: NA
V gene: TRBV19
CDR3 protein: CASSSRDLQETQYF

J gene: TRBJ2-1
clone size: many
V gene: TRBV4-1
CDR3 protein: CASSRESDEQFF

J gene: TRBJ1-1
clone size: few
V gene: TRBV6-2/TRBV6-3
CDR3 protein: CASSYFLSTEAFF

J gene: TRBJ2-7
clone size: few
V gene: TRBV20-1
CDR3 protein: CSAGRDRFYEQYF

J gene: TRBJ1-3
clone size: NA
V gene: TRBV29-1
CDR3 protein: CSVARSSGNTIYF

J gene: TRBJ2-1
clone size: many
V gene: TRBV11-2
CDR3 protein: CASSLDPGTVAKQFF

J gene: TRBJ2-5
clone size: NA
V gene: TRBV3-1
CDR3 protein: CASSQGPITGKETQYF

J gene: TRBJ1-2
clone size: NA
V gene: TRBV29-1
CDR3 protein: CSVGGAGHGYTF

J gene: TRBJ1-3
clone size: many
V gene: TRBV12-3/TRBV12-4
CDR3 protein: CASSFVGTIYF

J gene: TRBJ1-5
clone size: many
V gene: TRBV6-5
CDR3 protein: CASSLQGLGQPQHF

J gene: TRBJ2-5
clone size: many
V gene: TRBV7-7
CDR3 protein: CASSPRAGVQYF

J gene: TRBJ2-1
clone size: NA
V gene: TRBV9
CDR3 protein: CASNLWGGPLGEQFF